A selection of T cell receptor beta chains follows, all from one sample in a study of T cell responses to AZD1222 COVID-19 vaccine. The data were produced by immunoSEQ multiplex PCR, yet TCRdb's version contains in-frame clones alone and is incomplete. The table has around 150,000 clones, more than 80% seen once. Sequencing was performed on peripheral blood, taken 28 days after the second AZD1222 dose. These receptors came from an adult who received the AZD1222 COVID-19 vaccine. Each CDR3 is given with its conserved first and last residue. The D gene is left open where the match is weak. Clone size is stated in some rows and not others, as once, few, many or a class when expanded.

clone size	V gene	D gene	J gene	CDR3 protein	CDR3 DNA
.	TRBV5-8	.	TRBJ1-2	CASSQDRRHGYTF	TGTGCCAGCAGCCAGGATAGGCGCCATGGCTACACCTTC
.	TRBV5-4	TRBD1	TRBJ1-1	CASSSRDRVAEAFF	TGTGCCAGCAGCTCCCGGGACAGGGTCGCTGAAGCTTTCTTT
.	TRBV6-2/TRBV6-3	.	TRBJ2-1	CASSTGSGYNEQFF	TGTGCCAGCAGTACGGGATCAGGCTACAATGAGCAGTTCTTC
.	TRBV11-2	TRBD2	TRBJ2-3	CASTFRLAAPDTQYF	TGTGCCAGCACCTTCCGACTAGCGGCCCCAGATACGCAGTATTTT
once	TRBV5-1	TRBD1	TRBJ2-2	CASSLVTPGTVMTGELFF	TGCGCCAGCAGCTTGGTGACTCCCGGGACAGTCATGACCGGGGAGCTGTTTTTT
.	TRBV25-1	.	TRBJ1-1	CASSEFGPNTEAFF	TGTGCCAGCAGTGAATTTGGACCGAACACTGAAGCTTTCTTT
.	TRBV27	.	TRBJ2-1	CASSLSPQGYNEQFF	TGTGCCAGCAGTTTGTCGCCCCAGGGGTACAATGAGCAGTTCTTC
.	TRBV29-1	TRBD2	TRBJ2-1	CSVETGGYNEQFF	TGCAGCGTTGAAACGGGAGGCTACAATGAGCAGTTCTTC
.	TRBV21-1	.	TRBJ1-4	CASSKAPRTAEKLFF	TGTGCCAGCAGCAAAGCACCCCGGACGGCAGAAAAACTGTTTTTT
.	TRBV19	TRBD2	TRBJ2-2	CASKTGTSENTGELFF	TGTGCCAGCAAAACCGGGACTAGCGAGAACACCGGGGAGCTGTTTTTT
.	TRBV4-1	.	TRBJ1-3	CASSQSLGNTIYF	TGCGCCAGCAGCCAATCATTAGGAAACACCATATATTTT
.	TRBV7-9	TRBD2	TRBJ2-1	CASDPPLAGGYNEQFF	TGTGCCAGCGATCCCCCCCTCGCGGGAGGCTACAATGAGCAGTTCTTC
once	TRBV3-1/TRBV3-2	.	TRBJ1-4	CASSQAGAEKLFF	TGTGCCAGCAGCCAAGCAGGGGCCGAAAAACTGTTTTTT
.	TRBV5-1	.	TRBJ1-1	CASSLDAEAFF	TGCGCCAGCAGCTTGGACGCTGAAGCTTTCTTT
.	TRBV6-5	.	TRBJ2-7	CASSYGGPGYEQYF	TGTGCCAGCAGTTATGGGGGTCCGGGCTACGAGCAGTACTTC
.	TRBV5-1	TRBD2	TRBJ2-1	CASSLAGLAGGNNEQFF	TGCGCCAGCAGCCTTGCGGGACTAGCGGGAGGGAACAATGAGCAGTTCTTC
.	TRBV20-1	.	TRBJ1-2	CSATGHYGYTF	TGCAGTGCTACCGGACACTATGGCTACACCTTC
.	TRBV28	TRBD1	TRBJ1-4	CASSLSRGKKLFF	TGTGCCAGCAGTTTGTCCAGGGGGAAAAAACTGTTTTTT
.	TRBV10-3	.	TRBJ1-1	CASREPGTGAFF	TGTGCCTCCCGCGAGCCCGGCACTGGAGCTTTCTTT
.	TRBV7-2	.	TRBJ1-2	CASSPDRNYGYTF	TGTGCCAGCAGCCCTGACAGGAACTATGGCTACACCTTC
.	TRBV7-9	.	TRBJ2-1	CASSRTGGGEQFF	TGTGCCAGCAGTCGAACGGGTGGGGGTGAGCAGTTCTTC
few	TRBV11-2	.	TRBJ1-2	CASSLEGLPYGYTF	TGTGCCAGCAGCTTAGAGGGCCTCCCCTATGGCTACACCTTC
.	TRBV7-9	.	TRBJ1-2	CASSSTQGPFNYGYTF	TGTGCCAGCAGCTCCACACAGGGCCCTTTTAACTATGGCTACACCTTC
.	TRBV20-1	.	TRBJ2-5	CSAITGETQYF	TGCAGTGCTATCACCGGAGAGACCCAGTACTTC
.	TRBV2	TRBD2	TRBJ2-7	CASRAGTSVLRIHEQYF	TGTGCCAGCAGGGCCGGGACTAGCGTTCTCCGCATCCACGAGCAGTACTTC
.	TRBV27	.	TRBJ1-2	CASRTDRGYGYTF	TGTGCCAGCAGAACCGACAGAGGCTATGGCTACACCTTC
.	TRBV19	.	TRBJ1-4	CASSSGTLNEKLFF	TGTGCCAGTAGTTCGGGGACATTAAATGAAAAACTGTTTTTT